One sample yielded the 9 T cell receptor beta chains listed below, sequenced in a study of blood T cell repertoires in COVID-19. Method: immunoSEQ multiplex PCR; TCRdb's copy keeps in-frame clones and lacks some. Found here are fewer than 350,000 clones, about 88% of them singletons; the top ten hold 2% to 2.5%. The sample consisted of PBMCs or T cells enriched from blood (not recorded which). These TCRs come from a woman aged 55-75 years in a cohort exposed to, infected with or recovered from COVID-19 (not recorded which).

This clone has only one observation. The genes are TRBV9 and TRBJ2-5; TRBD2 agrees at 10 bases. Germline V gene lookup returns CDR1 SGDLS and CDR2 YYNGEE. The CDR3 spans 16 residues. V lost 3 bases, J lost 1 base, and 6 bases stayed unmatched. Here the CDR3 DNA reads TGTGCCAGCAGCGCCCTTGGACTAGCGGCCCAAGAGACCCAGTACTTC. Translated: CASSALGLAAQETQYF.

The V and J genes are TRBV5-1 and TRBJ2-5, with D tentatively TRBD2 (6 bases). The CDR3 consists of 13 residues. Trimming removed 5 bases at V and 4 bases at J, with 12 bases between. Per germline, CDR1 SGHRS and CDR2 YFSETQ. CDR3 in amino acids: CASRSGSLETQYF. As DNA, the CDR3 is TGCGCCAGCAGATCCGGGAGCTTAGAGACCCAGTACTTC.

The V call is TRBV24-1, the J call TRBJ2-2; tentative D call: TRBD2 (5 bases). The ends were cut back, 1 base at V and 3 bases at J, with 5 bases in the middle. This CDR3 has 14 amino acids. Per the germline V gene, CDR1 is KGHDR and CDR2 is SFDVKD. The CDR3 loop reads CATSDFGDTGELFF. CDR3 sequence (DNA): TGTGCCACCAGTGATTTCGGGGACACCGGGGAGCTGTTTTTT.

The V call is TRBV7-2, the J call TRBJ2-1; the match to TRBD2 covers 9 bases. The CDR3 consists of 17 residues. Trimming took 3 bases from V and 2 from J; bases not matched to a gene: 8. Germline loops: CDR1 SGHTA, CDR2 FQGNSA. The CDR3 DNA is TGTGCCAGCAGCTTCGGCGTGACTAGCGGAGCCTACAATGAGCAGTTCTTC. It encodes CASSFGVTSGAYNEQFF.

J is TRBJ2-7 and V is TRBV9; tentative D call: TRBD2 (5 bases). V lost 0 bases and J lost 7, with 14 bases in between. Germline V gene data show CDR1 as SGDLS and CDR2 as YYNGEE. The CDR3 covers 14 residues. The CDR3 DNA is TGTGCCAGCAGCGTAGTGAGCGATTCGGGGGAGCAGTACTTC. It encodes CASSVVSDSGEQYF.

The J gene is TRBJ2-5, the V gene TRBV5-1; D is ambiguous. Germline assignment: CDR1 SGHRS and CDR2 YFSETQ. The CDR3 is made up of 14 amino acids. The V end lost 1 base, the J end lost 1 base, and 8 bases lay between the germline ends. The CDR3 nucleotides read TGCGCCAGCAGCTTGTTACAGCTCCAAGAGACCCAGTACTTC. As protein: CASSLLQLQETQYF.

This clone appeared once. The CDR3 coding sequence is TGTGCCACCAGTGATCCGCTGGGACTAGCGGGTGAAGAGACCCAGTACTTC. Amino acid sequence: CATSDPLGLAGEETQYF. The chain carries TRBV24-1 and TRBJ2-5; 12 nucleotides align to TRBD2. V shed 3 bases and J 3 bases; nucleotides not matched to a gene: 7. The CDR3 contains 17 residues. Germline V gene data show CDR1 as KGHDR and CDR2 as SFDVKD.

CDR3 amino acids: CAISESRSGQGTYGYTF. The CDR3 coding sequence is TGTGCCATCAGTGAGTCGAGGAGCGGACAGGGGACCTATGGCTACACCTTC. The chain uses TRBV10-3 and TRBJ1-2; 9 bases align to TRBD1. Looked up from germline, CDR1 is ENHRY and CDR2 is SYGVKD. The J segment lost 4 bases and the V segment lost 0 bases, leaving 9 bases of the junction unmatched. This CDR3 comprises 17 residues.

The chain joins TRBV15 to TRBJ1-1; possibly TRBD1 for D (5 bases). The CDR3 runs 12 residues. Germline CDR1 is LNHNV and CDR2 is YYDKDF (reference sequence). The V end was cut by 1 base, the J end by 7 bases, with 7 bases between. The CDR3, as DNA: TGTGCCACCAGCAGAGTCAGGGATGAAGCTTTCTTT. Translated, it gives CATSRVRDEAFF. Using reference TRBV15 and TRBJ1-1 for the parts outside the CDR3, the full variable domain is DAMVIQNPRYQVTQFGKPVTLSCSQTLNHNVMYWYQQKSSQAPKLLFHYYDKDFNNEADTPDNFQSRRPNTSFCFLDIRSPGLGDTAMYLCATSRVRDEAFFGQGTRLTVV.